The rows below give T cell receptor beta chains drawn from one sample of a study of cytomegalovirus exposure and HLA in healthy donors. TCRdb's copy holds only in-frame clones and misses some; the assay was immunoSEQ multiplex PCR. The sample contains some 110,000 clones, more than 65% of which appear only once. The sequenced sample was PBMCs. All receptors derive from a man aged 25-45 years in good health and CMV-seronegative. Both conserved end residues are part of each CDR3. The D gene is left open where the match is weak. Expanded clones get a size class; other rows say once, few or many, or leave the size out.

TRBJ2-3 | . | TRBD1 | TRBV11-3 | CASSLVTGGDTQYF | TGTGCCAGCAGCTTGGTAACAGGGGGAGATACGCAGTATTTT
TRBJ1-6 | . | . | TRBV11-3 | CASSSPKGVHDDNSPLHF | TGTGCCAGCAGCTCACCTAAGGGGGTCCACGATGATAATTCACCCCTCCACTTT
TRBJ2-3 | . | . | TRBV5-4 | CASTEADTQYF | TGTGCCAGCACTGAGGCAGATACGCAGTATTTT
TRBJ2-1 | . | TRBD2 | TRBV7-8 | CASSLAVGGANEQFF | TGTGCCAGCAGCTTAGCTGTCGGGGGGGCCAATGAGCAGTTCTTC
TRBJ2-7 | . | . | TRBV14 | CASSQELRGNEQYF | TGTGCCAGCAGCCAAGAGCTTAGGGGGAACGAGCAGTACTTC
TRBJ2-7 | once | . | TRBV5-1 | CASSFGHGSSYEQYF | TGCGCCAGCAGCTTTGGTCATGGGAGTTCCTACGAGCAGTACTTC
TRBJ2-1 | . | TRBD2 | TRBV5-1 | CASSILAGEEQFF | TGCGCCAGCAGCATACTAGCGGGAGAGGAGCAGTTCTTC
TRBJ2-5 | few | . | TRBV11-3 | CASSLGALAGSQETQYF | TGTGCCAGCAGCTTAGGGGCTTTGGCGGGGTCCCAAGAGACCCAGTACTTC
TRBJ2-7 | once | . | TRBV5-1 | CASSLTGLAYEQYF | TGCGCCAGCAGCTTAACGGGACTTGCCTACGAGCAGTACTTC
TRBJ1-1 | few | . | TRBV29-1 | CSAGNRREAFF | TGCAGCGCCGGGAACCGACGAGAAGCTTTCTTT
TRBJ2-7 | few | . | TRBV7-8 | CASNQGQAYEQYF | TGTGCCAGCAACCAGGGGCAGGCATACGAGCAGTACTTC
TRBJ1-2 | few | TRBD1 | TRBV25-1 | CASSESPGQGRYGYTF | TGTGCCAGCAGTGAGTCCCCGGGACAGGGGCGCTATGGCTACACCTTC
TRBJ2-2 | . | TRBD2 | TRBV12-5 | CASALGGLAGINTGELFF | TGTGCTAGTGCCCTGGGGGGACTAGCGGGAATTAACACCGGGGAGCTGTTTTTT
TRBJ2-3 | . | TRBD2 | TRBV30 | CAWSVASGYTDTQYF | TGTGCCTGGAGTGTGGCTAGCGGTTACACAGATACGCAGTATTTT
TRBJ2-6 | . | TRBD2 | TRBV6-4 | CASSDSKASGVSGANVLTF | TGTGCCAGCAGTGACTCCAAGGCTAGCGGGGTCTCTGGGGCCAACGTCCTGACTTTC
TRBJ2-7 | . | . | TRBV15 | CATSRVDTPGEQYF | TGTGCCACCAGCAGAGTTGACACCCCGGGGGAGCAGTACTTC
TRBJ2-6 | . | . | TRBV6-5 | CASSGAAGANVLTF | TGTGCCAGCAGTGGGGCAGCTGGGGCCAACGTCCTGACTTTC
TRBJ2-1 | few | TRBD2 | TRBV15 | CATSRVTSGAYNEQFF | TGTGCCACCAGCAGAGTGACTAGCGGGGCATACAATGAGCAGTTCTTC
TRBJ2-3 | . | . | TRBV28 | CASSFPPGSTDTQYF | TGTGCCAGCAGTTTCCCCCCGGGAAGCACAGATACGCAGTATTTT
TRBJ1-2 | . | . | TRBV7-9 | CASSLAGVDGYTF | TGTGCCAGCAGCTTAGCAGGGGTAGACGGCTACACCTTC
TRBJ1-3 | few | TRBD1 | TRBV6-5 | CASQLRTGAGNTIYF | TGTGCCAGCCAATTAAGGACAGGGGCCGGAAACACCATATATTTT
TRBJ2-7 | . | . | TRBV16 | CASSQRPRDYEQYF | TGTGCCAGCAGCCAACGCCCGAGGGACTACGAGCAGTACTTC
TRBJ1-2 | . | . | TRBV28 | CASSHGAGVYGYTF | TGTGCCAGCAGCCACGGGGCAGGGGTCTATGGCTACACCTTC
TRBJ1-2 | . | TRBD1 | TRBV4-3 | CASSQEQGGGYTF | TGCGCCAGCAGCCAAGAACAGGGGGGTGGCTACACCTTC
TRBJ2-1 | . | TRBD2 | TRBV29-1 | CSAFPGLGGRAGEQFF | TGCAGCGCCTTCCCGGGGTTAGGTGGGAGGGCCGGTGAGCAGTTCTTC
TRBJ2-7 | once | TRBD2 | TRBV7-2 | CASSLDSSGYEQYF | TGTGCCAGCAGCTTAGATTCTAGCGGCTACGAGCAGTACTTC
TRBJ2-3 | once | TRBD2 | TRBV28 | CASSSLGGRADTQYF | TGTGCCAGCAGTTCGCTTGGAGGGAGGGCGGATACGCAGTATTTT
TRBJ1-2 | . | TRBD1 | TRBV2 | CASSGTAATGYTF | TGTGCCAGCAGCGGGACAGCGGCAACTGGCTACACCTTC
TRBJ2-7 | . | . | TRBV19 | CASSPFAGTWHF | TGTGCCAGTAGTCCCTTCGCGGGAACATGGCACTTC
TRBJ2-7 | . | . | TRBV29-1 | CSLQTQGSSYEQYF | TGCAGCCTTCAAACCCAGGGTAGCTCCTACGAGCAGTACTTC
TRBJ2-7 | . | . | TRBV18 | CASSQGGSPYEQYF | TGTGCCAGCTCCCAGGGGGGCAGTCCCTACGAGCAGTACTTC
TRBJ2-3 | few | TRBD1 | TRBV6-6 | CASSHGQGLDTQYF | TGTGCCAGCAGTCACGGACAGGGCTTGGATACGCAGTATTTT
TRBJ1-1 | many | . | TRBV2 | CASQLALLNTEAFF | TGTGCCAGCCAATTAGCGCTTCTGAACACTGAAGCTTTCTTT
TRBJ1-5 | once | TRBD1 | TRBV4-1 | CASSQSGTETDNQPQHF | TGCGCCAGCAGCCAATCGGGGACAGAAACTGACAATCAGCCCCAGCATTTT
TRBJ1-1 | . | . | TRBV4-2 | CASSQGGRTEAFF | TGTGCCAGCAGCCAAGGAGGGAGAACTGAAGCTTTCTTT
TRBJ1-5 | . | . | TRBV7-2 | CASSLGGGSGGQPQHF | TGTGCCAGCAGCTTAGGAGGGGGGTCGGGGGGCCAGCCCCAGCATTTT
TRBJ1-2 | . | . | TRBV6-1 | CASSEREGANYGYTF | TGTGCCAGCAGTGAAAGAGAGGGAGCTAACTATGGCTACACCTTC
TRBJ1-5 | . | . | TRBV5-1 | CASSSHGDQPQHF | TGCGCCAGCAGCTCCCACGGGGATCAGCCCCAGCATTTT
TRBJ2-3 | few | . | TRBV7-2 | CASSFGSLSTDTQYF | TGTGCCAGCAGCTTTGGGAGTCTTAGCACAGATACGCAGTATTTT
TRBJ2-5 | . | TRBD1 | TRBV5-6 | CASSTRQGAGETQYF | TGTGCCAGCAGCACCCGACAGGGGGCGGGTGAGACCCAGTACTTC
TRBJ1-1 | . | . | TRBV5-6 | CASSLRAGLNTEAFF | TGTGCCAGCAGCTTGAGGGCAGGGTTGAACACTGAAGCTTTCTTT